This T cell receptor (beta chain) was sequenced in a study of blood T cell repertoires in COVID-19. Study in general: The United States, Italy and Spain supplied acute and convalescent COVID-19 samples. T cells, B-cell-depleted T cells, or PBMCs provided the cDNA or gDNA that served as material.

Authors' data handling: Researchers report that nucleated cell counts were estimated from reference gene primer amplification. The data were produced by immunoSEQ multiplex PCR, yet TCRdb's version contains in-frame clones alone and is incomplete. V and J calls and clone size are given by that table; D and trimming were obtained from the DNA. Here the sample spans 200,000 to 250,000 clones, about 80% being singletons. Looked up from germline, CDR1 is SGHTA and CDR2 is FQGNSA. CDR3 length: 14 amino acids. V shed 4 bases, J shed 5 bases, and the junction held 4 bases outside the gene matches. With regard to this clone: Other DNA sequences within the sample encode an identical CDR3.

The TCR originated in a woman between 50 and 59 years old with acute or convalescent COVID-19. J is TRBJ2-7 and V is TRBV7-2; 11 nucleotides agree with TRBD1. Sequencing used peripheral blood. Here the CDR3 reads CASSYVGQGDEQYF. DNA for the CDR3: TGTGCCAGCAGCTATGTGGGACAGGGGGACGAGCAGTACTTC.